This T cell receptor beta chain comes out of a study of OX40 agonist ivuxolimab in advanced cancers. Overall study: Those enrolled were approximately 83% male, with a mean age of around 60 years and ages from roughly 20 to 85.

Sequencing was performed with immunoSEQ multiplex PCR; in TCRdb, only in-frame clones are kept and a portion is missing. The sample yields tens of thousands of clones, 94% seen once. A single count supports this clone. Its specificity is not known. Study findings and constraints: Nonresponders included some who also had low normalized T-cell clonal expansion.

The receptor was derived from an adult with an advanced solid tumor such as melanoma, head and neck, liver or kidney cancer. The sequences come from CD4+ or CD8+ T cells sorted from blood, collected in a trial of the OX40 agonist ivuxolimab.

The CDR3 spells CASSPGGSDSVYEQYF. DNA for the CDR3: TGTGCCAGCAGCCCCGGTGGATCCGACAGCGTGTACGAGCAGTACTTC. The rearrangement uses TRBV9 and TRBJ2-7; TRBD1 might be the D (5 bases). CDR3 size: 16 residues. The V gene's germline CDR1 is SGDLS and CDR2 YYNGEE. V was pared by 4 bases and J by 4 bases, with 21 bases between. Looking up the rest from reference TRBV9 and TRBJ2-7 gives the full variable domain: DSGVTQTPKHLITATGQRVTLRCSPRSGDLSVYWYQQSLDQGLQFLIQYYNGEERAKGNILERFSAQQFPDLHSELNLSSLELGDSALYFCASSPGGSDSVYEQYFGPGTRLTVT.